The clone carrying this TCR beta chain has a handful of counts. One entry per CDR3 protein, called by TCRdb with MiXCR from the RT-PCR reads. Here the sample spans about 700,000 distinct CDR3 sequences, 12% to 15% being singletons. V was pared by 8 bases and J by 10 bases, with 12 bases between. Germline V gene lookup returns CDR1 SGHRS and CDR2 YFSETQ. The CDR3 totals 11 residues. Sequencing was performed on memory CD4+ T cells from blood. This chain uses TRBV5-1 with TRBJ2-2; tentatively, D is TRBD2 (6 bases). This sequence was found in a female donor in good health, serving as a healthy control. The CDR3 DNA follows: TGCGCCAGTCTGGGAGGCGCGGAGCTGTTTTTT. This encodes CASLGGAELFF.